Listed here is a single T cell receptor (beta chain). The antigen is not known. Profiling relied on immunoSEQ multiplex PCR, and the TCRdb table lists in-frame clones only, not all of them. This sample has fewer than 95,000 clones; about four fifths occur once, and the top ten carry around 0.79%. Focal radiation and CTLA-4 blockade (ipilimumab) were tested in chemo-refractory metastatic non-small-cell lung cancer patients. Germline lookup yields CDR1 SQVTM and CDR2 ANQGSEA. This CDR3 is 15 amino acids long. Trimming at V came to 6 bases and at J to 2 bases, leaving 13 bases not matched to a gene. This specimen comes from a study of radiotherapy plus CTLA-4 blockade in lung cancer. Across the study: Disease control was achieved by about 29% of patients, and objective responses by 15% to 20%.

Regarding the study as a whole: Early clone dynamics of blood T cells, plus interferon-beta, reportedly predicted response best. Among blood TCR repertoires after radiotherapy plus ipilimumab, tumor-derived clones expanded.

This sample comprised peripheral blood, obtained from a patient treated with radiotherapy plus ipilimumab. V and J are TRBV29-1 and TRBJ2-7, with TRBD1 matching 7 bases. This sequence was found in a human donor with non-small cell lung cancer who had stable disease on radiotherapy plus ipilimumab. The CDR3 spells CSVQLNSGQTYEQYF. CDR3 DNA sequence: TGCAGCGTACAATTAAATTCGGGACAGACCTACGAGCAGTACTTC.